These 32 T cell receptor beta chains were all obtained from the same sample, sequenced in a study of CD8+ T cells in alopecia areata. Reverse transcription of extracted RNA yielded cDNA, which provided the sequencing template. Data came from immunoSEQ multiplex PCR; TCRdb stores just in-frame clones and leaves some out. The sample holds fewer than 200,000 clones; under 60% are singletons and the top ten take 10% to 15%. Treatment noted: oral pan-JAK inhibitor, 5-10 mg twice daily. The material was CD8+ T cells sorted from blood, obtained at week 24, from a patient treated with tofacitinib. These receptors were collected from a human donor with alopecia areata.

DNA for the CDR3: TGCGCCAGCAGCTATATCGGGGGGGCGCCCAAAAACATTCAGTACTTC. The encoded protein is CASSYIGGAPKNIQYF. V is TRBV4-1 and J is TRBJ2-4; the match to TRBD2 covers 8 bases. The CDR3 is made up of 16 amino acids. The V gene's germline CDR1 is MGHRA and CDR2 YSYEKL. V shed 5 bases, J shed 2 bases, and the junction held 8 bases outside the gene matches.

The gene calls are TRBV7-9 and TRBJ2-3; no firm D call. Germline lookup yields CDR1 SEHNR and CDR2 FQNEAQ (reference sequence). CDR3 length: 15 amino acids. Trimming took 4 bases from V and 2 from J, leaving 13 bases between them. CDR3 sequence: CASSSYSSYTDTQYF. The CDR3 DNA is TGTGCCAGCAGCTCCTACTCAAGTTACACAGATACGCAGTATTTT. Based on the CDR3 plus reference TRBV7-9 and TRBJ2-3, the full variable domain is DTGVSQNPRHKITKRGQNVTFRCDPISEHNRLYWYRQTLGQGPEFLTYFQNEAQLEKSRLLSDRFSAERPKGSFSTLEIQRTEQGDSAMYLCASSSYSSYTDTQYFGPGTRLTVL.

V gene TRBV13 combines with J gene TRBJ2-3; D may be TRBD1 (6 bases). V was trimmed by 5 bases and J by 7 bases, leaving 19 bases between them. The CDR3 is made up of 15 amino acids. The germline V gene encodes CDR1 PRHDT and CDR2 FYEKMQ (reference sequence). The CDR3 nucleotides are TGTGCCAGCAGCCCCGTCGAGGGGGAAGACAATACGCAGTATTTT. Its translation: CASSPVEGEDNTQYF.

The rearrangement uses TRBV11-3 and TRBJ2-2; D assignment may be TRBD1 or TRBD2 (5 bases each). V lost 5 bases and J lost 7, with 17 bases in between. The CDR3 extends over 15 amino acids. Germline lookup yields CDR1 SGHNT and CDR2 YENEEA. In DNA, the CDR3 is TGTGCCAGCAGCCCCCTACGGGGACCGGGCGGGGAGCTGTTTTTT. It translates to CASSPLRGPGGELFF.

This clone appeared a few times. The CDR3, as DNA: TGTGCCAGCAGTGATTTGAGGGGAGGTTCCGAGCAGTACTTC. It yields the protein CASSDLRGGSEQYF. The V and J genes are TRBV7-6 and TRBJ2-7; weak D call: TRBD2 (6 bases). Trimming pared 6 bases from V and 6 bases from J, leaving 18 bases between. The CDR3 has 14 amino acids. Germline V lookup: CDR1 SGHVS, CDR2 FNYEAQ.

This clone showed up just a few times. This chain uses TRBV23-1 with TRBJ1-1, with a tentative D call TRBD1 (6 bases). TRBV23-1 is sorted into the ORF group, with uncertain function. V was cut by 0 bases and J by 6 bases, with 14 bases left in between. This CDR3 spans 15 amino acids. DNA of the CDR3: TGCGCCAGCAGTCAATCGCGCCAGGGGTTTTCTGAAGCTTTCTTT. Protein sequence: CASSQSRQGFSEAFF.

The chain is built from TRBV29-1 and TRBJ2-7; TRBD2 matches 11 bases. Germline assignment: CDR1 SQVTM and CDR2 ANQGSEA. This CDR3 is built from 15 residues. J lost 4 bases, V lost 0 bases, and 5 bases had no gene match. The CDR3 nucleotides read TGCAGCGTTGAAGAAAGCACTAGCGGGGGTTACGAGCAGTACTTC. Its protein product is CSVEESTSGGYEQYF.

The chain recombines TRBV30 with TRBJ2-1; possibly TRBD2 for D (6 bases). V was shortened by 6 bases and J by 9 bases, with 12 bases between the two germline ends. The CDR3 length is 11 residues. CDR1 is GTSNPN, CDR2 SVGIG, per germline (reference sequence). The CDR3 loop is CACWRGSEQFF. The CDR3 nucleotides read TGTGCCTGTTGGCGGGGCAGTGAGCAGTTCTTC.

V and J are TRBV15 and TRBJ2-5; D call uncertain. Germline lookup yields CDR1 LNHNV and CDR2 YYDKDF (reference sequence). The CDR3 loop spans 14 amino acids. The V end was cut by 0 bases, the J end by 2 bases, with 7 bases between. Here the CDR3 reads CATSRDRRQETQYF. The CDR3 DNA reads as TGTGCCACCAGCAGAGATCGAAGACAAGAGACCCAGTACTTC.

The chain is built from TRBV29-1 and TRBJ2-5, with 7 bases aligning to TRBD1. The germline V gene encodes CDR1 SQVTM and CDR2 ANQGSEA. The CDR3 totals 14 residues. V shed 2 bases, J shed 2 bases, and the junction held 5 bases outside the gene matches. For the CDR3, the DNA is TGCAGCGTTGAAACCGGGACAGAACAAGAGACCCAGTACTTC. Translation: CSVETGTEQETQYF.

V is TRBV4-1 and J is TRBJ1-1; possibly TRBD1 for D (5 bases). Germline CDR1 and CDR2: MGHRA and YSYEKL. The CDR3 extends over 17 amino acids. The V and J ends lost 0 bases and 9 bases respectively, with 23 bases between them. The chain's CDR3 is CASSQERDGGFRLKAFF. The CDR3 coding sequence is TGCGCCAGCAGCCAAGAGAGGGACGGGGGGTTCCGATTGAAAGCTTTCTTT.

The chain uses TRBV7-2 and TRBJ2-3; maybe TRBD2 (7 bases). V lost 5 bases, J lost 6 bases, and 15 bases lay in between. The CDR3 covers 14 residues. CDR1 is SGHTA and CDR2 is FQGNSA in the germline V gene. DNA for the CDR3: TGTGCCAGCAGCCCGGGGGGCGGGGAGGATACGCAGTATTTT. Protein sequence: CASSPGGGEDTQYF.

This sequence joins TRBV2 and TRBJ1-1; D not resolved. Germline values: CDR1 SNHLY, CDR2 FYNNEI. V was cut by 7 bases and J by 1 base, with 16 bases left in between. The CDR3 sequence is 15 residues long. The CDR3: CASTAPTTRNTEAFF. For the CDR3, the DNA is TGTGCCAGCACCGCGCCGACAACGCGGAACACTGAAGCTTTCTTT.

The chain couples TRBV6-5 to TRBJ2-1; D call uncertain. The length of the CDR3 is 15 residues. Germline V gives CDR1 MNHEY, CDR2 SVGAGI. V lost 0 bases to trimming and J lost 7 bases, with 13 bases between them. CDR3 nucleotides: TGTGCCAGCAGTTACTCCGACGGAAGGAATAATGAGCAGTTCTTC. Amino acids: CASSYSDGRNNEQFF.

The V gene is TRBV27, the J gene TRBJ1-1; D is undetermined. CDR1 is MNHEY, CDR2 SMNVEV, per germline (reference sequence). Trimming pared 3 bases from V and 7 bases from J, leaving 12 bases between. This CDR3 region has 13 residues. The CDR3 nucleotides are TGTGCCAGCAGTTTGTCGTTGGGGAATGAAGCTTTCTTT. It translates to CASSLSLGNEAFF.

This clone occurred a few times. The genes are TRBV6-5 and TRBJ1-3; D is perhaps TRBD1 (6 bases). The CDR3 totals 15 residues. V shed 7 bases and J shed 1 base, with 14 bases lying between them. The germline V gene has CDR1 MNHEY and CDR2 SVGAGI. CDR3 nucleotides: TGTGCCAGCAAACAGGGCCGGGGGTCTGGAAACACCATATATTTT. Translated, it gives CASKQGRGSGNTIYF.

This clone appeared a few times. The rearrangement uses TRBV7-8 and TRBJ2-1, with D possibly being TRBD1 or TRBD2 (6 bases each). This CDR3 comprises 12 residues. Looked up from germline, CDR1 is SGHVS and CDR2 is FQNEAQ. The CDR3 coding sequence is TGTGCTTCGAGAGGGGGGCACGATGAGCAGTTCTTC. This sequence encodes CASRGGHDEQFF.

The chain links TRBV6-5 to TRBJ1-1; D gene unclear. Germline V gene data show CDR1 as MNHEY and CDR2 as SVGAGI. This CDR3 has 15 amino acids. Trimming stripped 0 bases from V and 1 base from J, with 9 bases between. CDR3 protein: CASSYSRTENTEAFF. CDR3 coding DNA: TGTGCCAGCAGTTACTCGAGGACGGAGAACACTGAAGCTTTCTTT.

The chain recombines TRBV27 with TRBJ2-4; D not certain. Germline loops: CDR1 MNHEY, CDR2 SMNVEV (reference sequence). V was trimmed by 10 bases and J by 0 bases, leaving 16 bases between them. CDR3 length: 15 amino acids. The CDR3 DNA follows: TGTGCCACCGCCGGAGAAGGTGGAGCCAAAAACATTCAGTACTTC. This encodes CATAGEGGAKNIQYF.

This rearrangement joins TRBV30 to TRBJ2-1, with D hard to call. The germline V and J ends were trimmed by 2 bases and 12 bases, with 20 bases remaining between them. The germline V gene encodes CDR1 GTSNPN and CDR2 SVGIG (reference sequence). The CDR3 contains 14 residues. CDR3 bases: TGTGCCTGGAGTACGGGCGGTCTAGGTTCTGGGCAGTTCTTC. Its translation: CAWSTGGLGSGQFF. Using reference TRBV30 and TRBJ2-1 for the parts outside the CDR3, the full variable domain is SQTIHQWPATLVQPVGSPLSLECTVEGTSNPNLYWYRQAAGRGLQLLFYSVGIGQISSEVPQNLSASRPQDRQFILSSKKLLLSDSGFYLCAWSTGGLGSGQFFGPGTRLTVL.

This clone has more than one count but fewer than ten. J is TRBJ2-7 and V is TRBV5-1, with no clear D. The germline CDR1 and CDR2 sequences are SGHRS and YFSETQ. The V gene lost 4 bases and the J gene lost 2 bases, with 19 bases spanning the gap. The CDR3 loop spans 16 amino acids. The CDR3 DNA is TGCGCCAGCAGCCCAAGTCCCCAGGCCGTGACCTACGAGCAGTACTTC. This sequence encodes CASSPSPQAVTYEQYF.

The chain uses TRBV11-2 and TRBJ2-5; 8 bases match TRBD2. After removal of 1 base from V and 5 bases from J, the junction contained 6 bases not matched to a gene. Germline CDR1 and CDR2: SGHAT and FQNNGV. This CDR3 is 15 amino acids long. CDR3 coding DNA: TGTGCCAGCAGCTTAGCGGGAGGGGCGGGGGAGACCCAGTACTTC. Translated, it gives CASSLAGGAGETQYF.

Here the CDR3 reads CASSLVSGEDTQYF. CDR3 coding DNA: TGCGCCAGCAGCTTAGTTAGCGGGGAAGATACGCAGTATTTT. The chain is built from TRBV4-1 and TRBJ2-3; 8 bases match TRBD2. The CDR3 covers 14 residues. CDR1 is MGHRA, CDR2 YSYEKL, per germline. V lost 5 bases and J lost 5; bases outside the gene matches: 6.

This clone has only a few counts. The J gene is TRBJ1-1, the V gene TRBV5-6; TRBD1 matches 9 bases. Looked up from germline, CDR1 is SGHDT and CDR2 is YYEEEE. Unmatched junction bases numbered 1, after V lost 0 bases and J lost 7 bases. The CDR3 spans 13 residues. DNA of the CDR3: TGTGCCAGCAGCTTGGGACAGGGGGTTGAAGCTTTCTTT. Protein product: CASSLGQGVEAFF.

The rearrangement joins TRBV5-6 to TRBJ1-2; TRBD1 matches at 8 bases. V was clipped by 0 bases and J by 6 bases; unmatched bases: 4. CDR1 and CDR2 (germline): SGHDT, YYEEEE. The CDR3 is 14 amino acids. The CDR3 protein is CASSLGTGTDGYTF. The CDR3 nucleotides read TGTGCCAGCAGCTTGGGGACAGGGACCGATGGCTACACCTTC.

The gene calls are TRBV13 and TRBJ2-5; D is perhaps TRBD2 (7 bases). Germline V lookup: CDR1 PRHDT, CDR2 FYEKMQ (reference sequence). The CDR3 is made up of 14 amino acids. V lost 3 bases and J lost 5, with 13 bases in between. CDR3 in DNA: TGTGCCAGCAGCTTGGGGGGGCGAAGGGAGACCCAGTACTTC. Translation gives CASSLGGRRETQYF.

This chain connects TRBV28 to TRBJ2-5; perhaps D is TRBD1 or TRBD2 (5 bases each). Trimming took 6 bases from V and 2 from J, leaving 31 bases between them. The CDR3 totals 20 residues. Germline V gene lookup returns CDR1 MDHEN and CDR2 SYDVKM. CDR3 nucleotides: TGTGCCAGCAGCTCCCCGGCGGGCGGACAATCCTCTTACCTACAAGAGACCCAGTACTTC. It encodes CASSSPAGGQSSYLQETQYF.

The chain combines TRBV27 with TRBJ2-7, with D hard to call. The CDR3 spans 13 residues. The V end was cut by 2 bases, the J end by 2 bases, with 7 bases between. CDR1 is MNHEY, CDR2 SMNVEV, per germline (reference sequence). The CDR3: CASSLTGPYEQYF. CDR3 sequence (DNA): TGTGCCAGCAGTTTAACCGGGCCCTACGAGCAGTACTTC.

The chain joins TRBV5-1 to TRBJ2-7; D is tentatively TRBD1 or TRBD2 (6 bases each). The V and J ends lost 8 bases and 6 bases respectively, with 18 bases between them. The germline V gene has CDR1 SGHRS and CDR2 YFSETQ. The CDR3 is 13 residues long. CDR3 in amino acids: CASTGTASTEQYF. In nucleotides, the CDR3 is TGCGCCAGTACAGGGACTGCTTCAACCGAGCAGTACTTC.

CDR3 nucleotide sequence: TGTGCCAGCAGTTACTCCAGGGACAATGAGCAGTTCTTC. Amino acid sequence: CASSYSRDNEQFF. The chain carries TRBV6-5 and TRBJ2-1; maybe TRBD1 (5 bases). The CDR3 totals 13 residues. Looked up from germline, CDR1 is MNHEY and CDR2 is SVGAGI. V was pared by 0 bases and J by 5 bases, with 5 bases between.

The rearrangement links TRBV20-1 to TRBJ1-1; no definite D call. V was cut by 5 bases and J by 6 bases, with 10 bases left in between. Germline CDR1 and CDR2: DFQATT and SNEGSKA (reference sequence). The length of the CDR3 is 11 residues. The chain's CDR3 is CSARTGPEAFF. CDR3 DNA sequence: TGCAGTGCTCGGACCGGCCCTGAAGCTTTCTTT.

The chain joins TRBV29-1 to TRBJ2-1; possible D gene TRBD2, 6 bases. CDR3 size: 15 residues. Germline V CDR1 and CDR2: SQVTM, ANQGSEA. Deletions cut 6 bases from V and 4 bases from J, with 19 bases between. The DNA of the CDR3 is TGCAGCGTCCACGGGAGATCCGGGCTTTACAATGAGCAGTTCTTC. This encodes CSVHGRSGLYNEQFF.